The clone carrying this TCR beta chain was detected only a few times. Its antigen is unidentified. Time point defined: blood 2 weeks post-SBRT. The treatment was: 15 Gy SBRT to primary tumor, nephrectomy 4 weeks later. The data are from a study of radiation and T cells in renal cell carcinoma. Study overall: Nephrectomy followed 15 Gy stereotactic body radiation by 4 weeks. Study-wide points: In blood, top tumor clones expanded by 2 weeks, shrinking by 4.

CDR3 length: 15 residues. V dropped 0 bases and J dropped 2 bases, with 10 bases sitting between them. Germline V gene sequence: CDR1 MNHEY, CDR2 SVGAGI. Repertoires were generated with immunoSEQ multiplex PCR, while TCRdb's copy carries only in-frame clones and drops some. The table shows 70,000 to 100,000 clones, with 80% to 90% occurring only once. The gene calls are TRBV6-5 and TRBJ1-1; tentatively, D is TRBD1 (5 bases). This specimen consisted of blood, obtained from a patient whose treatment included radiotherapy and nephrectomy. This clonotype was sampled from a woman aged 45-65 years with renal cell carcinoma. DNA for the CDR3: TGTGCCAGCAGTTACTCTTGGGGGTCTAACACTGAAGCTTTCTTT. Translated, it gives CASSYSWGSNTEAFF.